A selection of T cell receptor beta chains follows, all from one sample in a study of T cell responses to AZD1222 COVID-19 vaccine. Some clones are missing from TCRdb's copy, which holds only in-frame ones; the method was immunoSEQ multiplex PCR. The sample holds more than 150,000 clones; about 87% are singletons and the top ten take around 5.8%. The sample here was peripheral blood, taken on day 0 of AZD1222 vaccination. Receptor source: an adult in good health. Both conserved end residues are part of each CDR3. The order of the fields is D gene, V gene, CDR3 length, clone size, J gene, CDR3 protein, CDR3 DNA. A D gene is named only where the DNA matches it firmly. Where a row states a size, it is once, few, many or the class of an expanded clone; other rows omit it.

-	TRBV4-3	13	-	TRBJ1-1	CASSLQEGTEAFF	TGCGCCAGCAGCCTGCAGGAGGGCACTGAAGCTTTCTTT
-	TRBV15	18	-	TRBJ1-4	CATSRDKSVASGNEKLFF	TGTGCCACCAGCAGAGATAAGTCTGTAGCGTCAGGCAATGAAAAACTGTTTTTT
-	TRBV11-2	14	-	TRBJ1-1	CASSPRHTGTEAFF	TGTGCCAGCAGCCCCCGGCATACAGGGACTGAAGCTTTCTTT
-	TRBV18	17	-	TRBJ2-2	CASSPTGGGANTGELFF	TGTGCCAGCTCACCAACGGGTGGCGGGGCGAACACCGGGGAGCTGTTTTTT
-	TRBV2	15	-	TRBJ1-5	CASSEGRASNQPQHF	TGTGCCAGCAGTGAGGGCAGGGCAAGCAATCAGCCCCAGCATTTT
TRBD1	TRBV24-1	13	-	TRBJ2-7	CATSGYRGFEQYF	TGTGCCACCAGTGGCTACAGGGGCTTTGAGCAGTACTTC
-	TRBV2	15	-	TRBJ2-1	CASSIDPGSYNEQFF	TGTGCCAGCAGTATCGATCCGGGCTCCTACAATGAGCAGTTCTTC
-	TRBV6-5	13	-	TRBJ1-2	CASSRSPVYGYTF	TGTGCCAGCAGCCGAAGCCCAGTCTATGGCTACACCTTC
TRBD1	TRBV24-1	14	-	TRBJ1-2	CATSDPNRGHGYTF	TGTGCCACCAGTGATCCTAACAGGGGTCATGGCTACACCTTC
-	TRBV25-1	15	-	TRBJ2-3	CASSEQGWGTDTQYF	TGTGCCAGCAGTGAACAGGGGTGGGGCACAGATACGCAGTATTTT
TRBD1	TRBV3-1/TRBV3-2	21	-	TRBJ1-5	CASSQCSLWDRTYYSNQPQHF	TGTGCCAGCAGCCAATGCTCCCTATGGGACAGGACTTACTATAGCAATCAGCCCCAGCATTTT
TRBD2	TRBV18	13	-	TRBJ2-7	CASSGGSTYEQYF	TGTGCCAGCAGCGGGGGCAGTACCTACGAGCAGTACTTC
TRBD2	TRBV9	17	-	TRBJ2-1	CASSVGSGRGAYNEQFF	TGTGCCAGCAGCGTAGGATCAGGGCGGGGGGCCTACAATGAGCAGTTCTTC
TRBD1	TRBV6-5	15	-	TRBJ1-2	CASSYGNRGEYGYTF	TGTGCCAGCAGTTACGGGAACAGGGGCGAATATGGCTACACCTTC
TRBD2	TRBV7-9	16	-	TRBJ2-2	CASSFAGGHGTGELFF	TGTGCCAGCAGCTTTGCGGGGGGGCACGGCACCGGGGAGCTGTTTTTT
-	TRBV30	16	-	TRBJ2-7	CAWSVWPRPSSYEQYF	TGTGCCTGGAGTGTATGGCCACGCCCCAGCTCCTACGAGCAGTACTTC
-	TRBV19	16	few	TRBJ1-4	CASTRVGTAKNEKLFF	TGTGCCAGTACCAGAGTCGGGACGGCAAAGAATGAAAAACTGTTTTTT
TRBD1	TRBV28	15	-	TRBJ1-6	CASSTGTGESSPLHF	TGTGCCAGCAGCACCGGGACAGGGGAGAGTTCACCCCTCCACTTT
-	TRBV5-4	11	-	TRBJ2-7	CASSLASEQYF	TGTGCCAGCAGCTTAGCATCCGAGCAGTACTTC
-	TRBV5-4	14	-	TRBJ2-5	CASSLAGGKETQYF	TGTGCCAGCAGCTTGGCTGGCGGAAAAGAGACCCAGTACTTC
-	TRBV28	15	-	TRBJ2-1	CASEGRGYHQNEQFF	TGTGCCAGCGAGGGCAGGGGTTACCACCAGAATGAGCAGTTCTTC
-	TRBV2	11	-	TRBJ1-2	CASSEVSRDTF	TGTGCCAGCAGTGAAGTCAGCCGTGACACCTTC
-	TRBV5-1	14	-	TRBJ1-6	CASSLGQANSPLHF	TGCGCCAGCAGCTTGGGACAGGCTAATTCACCCCTCCACTTT
-	TRBV4-1	14	-	TRBJ1-1	CASSPSALNTEAFF	TGCGCCAGCAGCCCCTCGGCGTTGAACACTGAAGCTTTCTTT
TRBD1	TRBV19	14	few	TRBJ2-1	CASSPGQLVDEQFF	TGTGCCAGTAGCCCGGGACAGTTAGTCGATGAGCAGTTCTTC
-	TRBV7-2	15	-	TRBJ1-4	CASSLVGSRGGKLFF	TGTGCCAGCAGCTTAGTGGGGTCTCGAGGCGGAAAACTGTTTTTT
-	TRBV5-4	15	once	TRBJ2-3	CASSLGGLSTDTQYF	TGTGCCAGCAGCTTGGGGGGACTGAGCACAGATACGCAGTATTTT
-	TRBV6-2/TRBV6-3	12	-	TRBJ2-1	CASSPWDYEQFF	TGTGCCAGCAGCCCATGGGACTATGAGCAGTTCTTC
TRBD2	TRBV12-3/TRBV12-4	13	-	TRBJ2-7	CASKLAHSYEQYF	TGTGCCAGCAAACTAGCGCACTCCTACGAGCAGTACTTC
TRBD1	TRBV24-1	16	-	TRBJ1-2	CATSPTWTGGGYGYTF	TGTGCCACCAGTCCAACTTGGACAGGGGGTGGATATGGCTACACCTTC
-	TRBV19	14	-	TRBJ2-1	CASSKAGTDDEQFF	TGTGCCAGTAGTAAGGCCGGGACGGACGATGAGCAGTTCTTC
-	TRBV5-6	14	-	TRBJ1-1	CASSLTAVPTEAFF	TGTGCCAGCAGCTTGACGGCGGTCCCCACTGAAGCTTTCTTT
-	TRBV19	17	-	TRBJ1-2	CASRASWGRWLGYGYTF	TGTGCCAGTCGTGCTTCTTGGGGGAGATGGCTGGGCTATGGCTACACCTTC
TRBD1	TRBV3-1/TRBV3-2	15	-	TRBJ1-6	CASSQEGTVNSPLHF	TGTGCCAGCAGCCAAGAGGGGACAGTAAATTCACCCCTCCACTTT
-	TRBV21-1	16	-	TRBJ1-4	CASSKDRQVVNEKLFF	TGTGCCAGCAGCAAAGATAGACAGGTAGTTAATGAAAAACTGTTTTTT
TRBD1	TRBV10-1	19	-	TRBJ1-5	CASSEAAGDRADSNQPQHF	TGCGCCAGCAGTGAAGCCGCTGGGGACAGGGCAGATAGCAATCAGCCCCAGCATTTT
-	TRBV7-2	13	-	TRBJ1-3	CASRPGPGNTIYF	TGTGCCAGTAGGCCGGGGCCTGGAAACACCATATATTTT
-	TRBV7-9	15	-	TRBJ1-3	CASSLGPVSGNTIYF	TGTGCCAGCAGCTTAGGGCCAGTCTCTGGAAACACCATATATTTT
TRBD2	TRBV7-2	15	-	TRBJ2-7	CASSSSSGIAYEQYF	TGTGCCAGCAGCTCCTCTAGCGGAATCGCCTACGAGCAGTACTTC
-	TRBV11-3	13	-	TRBJ2-7	CASSLNREYEQYF	TGTGCCAGCAGCTTGAACAGGGAATACGAGCAGTACTTC
-	TRBV6-4	14	-	TRBJ2-5	CASSESGSQETQYF	TGTGCCAGCAGTGAGTCGGGGTCCCAAGAGACCCAGTACTTC
-	TRBV5-1	15	-	TRBJ2-7	CASSSTWAVLREQYF	TGCGCCAGCAGCTCCACGTGGGCCGTACTGAGGGAGCAGTACTTC
TRBD1	TRBV19	17	-	TRBJ2-3	CASSNRDRGSFTDTQYF	TGTGCCAGTAGTAACCGGGACAGGGGGAGTTTCACAGATACGCAGTATTTT
TRBD2	TRBV5-1	15	-	TRBJ2-3	CASSFRGGRADTQYF	TGCGCCAGCAGCTTCCGGGGGGGCCGGGCAGATACGCAGTATTTT
-	TRBV10-3	13	-	TRBJ1-1	CAISETPNTEAFF	TGTGCCATCAGTGAGACTCCCAACACTGAAGCTTTCTTT
TRBD1	TRBV30	14	-	TRBJ1-4	CAWGYGDSNEKLFF	TGTGCCTGGGGGTATGGGGACAGCAATGAAAAACTGTTTTTT
-	TRBV3-1/TRBV3-2	14	-	TRBJ2-5	CASSQAIGSETQYF	TGTGCCAGCAGCCAAGCCATAGGGTCAGAGACCCAGTACTTC
-	TRBV6-1	14	-	TRBJ1-5	CASSERRAGQPQHF	TGTGCCAGCAGTGAACGAAGGGCCGGTCAGCCCCAGCATTTT
-	TRBV28	13	-	TRBJ1-1	CASSLSGRKNAFF	TGTGCCAGCAGTTTGTCTGGCCGTAAGAATGCTTTCTTT
-	TRBV6-5	15	once	TRBJ2-7	CASSQTGRSTYEQYF	TGTGCCAGCAGTCAAACAGGGAGGAGCACTTACGAGCAGTACTTC
-	TRBV6-5	14	-	TRBJ1-6	CASGEQGKRSPLHF	TGTGCCAGCGGGGAGCAGGGGAAGAGGTCACCCCTCCACTTT
-	TRBV10-1	16	-	TRBJ1-3	CASSESLATSGNTIYF	TGCGCCAGCAGTGAGTCTCTCGCAACCTCTGGAAACACCATATATTTT
-	TRBV4-2	13	-	TRBJ1-2	CASSSGTAALWTF	TGTGCCAGCAGCTCAGGCACGGCAGCCTTATGGACCTTC
-	TRBV2	13	-	TRBJ1-2	CASSEGINYGYTF	TGTGCCAGCAGTGAAGGGATTAACTATGGCTACACCTTC
-	TRBV5-1	14	once	TRBJ2-3	CASTDTGSTDTQYF	TGCGCCAGCACCGACACGGGGAGTACAGATACGCAGTATTTT
-	TRBV9	14	-	TRBJ2-7	CASSFGTAAGEQYF	TGTGCCAGCAGCTTTGGGACGGCAGCTGGCGAGCAGTACTTC
TRBD1	TRBV5-1	15	-	TRBJ2-7	CASSPRQGAAYEQYF	TGCGCCAGCAGCCCCAGGCAGGGGGCTGCCTACGAGCAGTACTTC
-	TRBV5-4	15	once	TRBJ1-4	CASSPTGTPNEKLFF	TGTGCCAGCAGCCCGACCGGGACACCTAATGAAAAACTGTTTTTT
-	TRBV11-2	15	once	TRBJ2-5	CASSLVGTTQETQYF	TGTGCCAGCAGCTTAGTTGGGACAACTCAAGAGACCCAGTACTTC
TRBD2	TRBV29-1	16	-	TRBJ2-7	CSVEEWTRTVSYEQYF	TGCAGCGTTGAAGAATGGACTAGGACGGTTTCGTACGAGCAGTACTTC